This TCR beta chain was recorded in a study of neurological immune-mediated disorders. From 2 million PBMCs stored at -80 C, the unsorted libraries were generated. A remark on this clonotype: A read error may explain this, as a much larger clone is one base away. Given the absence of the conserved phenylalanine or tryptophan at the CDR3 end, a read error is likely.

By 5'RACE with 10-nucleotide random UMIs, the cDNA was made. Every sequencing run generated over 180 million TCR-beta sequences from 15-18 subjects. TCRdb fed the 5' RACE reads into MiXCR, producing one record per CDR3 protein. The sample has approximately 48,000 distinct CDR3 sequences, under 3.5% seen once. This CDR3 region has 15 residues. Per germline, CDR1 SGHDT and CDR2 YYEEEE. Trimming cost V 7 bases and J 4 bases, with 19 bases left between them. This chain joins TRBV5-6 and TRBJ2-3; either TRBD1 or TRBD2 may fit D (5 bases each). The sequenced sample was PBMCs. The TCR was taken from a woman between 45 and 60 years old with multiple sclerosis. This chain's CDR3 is CASVVRRVGADTQYC. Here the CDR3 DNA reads TGTGCCAGCGTCGTTCGCAGGGTCGGGGCAGATACGCAGTATTGT.